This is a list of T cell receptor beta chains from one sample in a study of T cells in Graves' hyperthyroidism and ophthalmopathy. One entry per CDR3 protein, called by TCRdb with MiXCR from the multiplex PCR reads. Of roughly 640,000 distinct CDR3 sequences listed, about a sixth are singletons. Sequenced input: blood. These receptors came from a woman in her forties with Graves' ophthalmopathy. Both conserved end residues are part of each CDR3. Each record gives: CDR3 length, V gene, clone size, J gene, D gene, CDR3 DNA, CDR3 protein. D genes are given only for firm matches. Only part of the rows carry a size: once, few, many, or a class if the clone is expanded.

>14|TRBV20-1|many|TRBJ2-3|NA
TGCAGTGCTAGGTCCTTAAAGTACACAGATACGCAGTATTTT
CSARSLKYTDTQYF
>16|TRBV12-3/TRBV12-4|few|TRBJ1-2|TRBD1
TGTGCCAGCAGTCCTGGACAGGGTGAAGTTAACTATGGCTACACCTTC
CASSPGQGEVNYGYTF
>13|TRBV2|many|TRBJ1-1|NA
TGTGCCAGCAGTAGGGAATCTGGGACTGAAGCTTTCTTT
CASSRESGTEAFF
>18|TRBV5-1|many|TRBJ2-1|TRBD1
TGCGCCAGCAGCTCTGATCGGACAGGATACGGCTCTAGAAATGAGCAGTTCTTC
CASSSDRTGYGSRNEQFF
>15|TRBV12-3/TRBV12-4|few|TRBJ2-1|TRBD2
TGTGCCAGCCATGCCGGGACTAGCGGGAGTAATGAGCAGTTCTTC
CASHAGTSGSNEQFF
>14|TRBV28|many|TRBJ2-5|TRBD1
TGTGCCAGCAGTTTACCACAGGGGAGAGAGACCCAGTACTTC
CASSLPQGRETQYF
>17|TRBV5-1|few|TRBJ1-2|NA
TGCGCCAGCAGCTTCCGGCCAGGGCGGACTTATAACTATGGCTACACCTTC
CASSFRPGRTYNYGYTF
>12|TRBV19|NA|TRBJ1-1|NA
TGTGCCAGTAAAGTCGGGAACACTGAAGCTTTCTTT
CASKVGNTEAFF
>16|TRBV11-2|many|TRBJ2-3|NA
TGTGCCAGCAGCGTTAGCCTGATGACTAGCACAGATACGCAGTATTTT
CASSVSLMTSTDTQYF
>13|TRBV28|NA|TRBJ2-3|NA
TGTGCCAGCACAAGACAGGACCCGGATACGCAGTATTTT
CASTRQDPDTQYF
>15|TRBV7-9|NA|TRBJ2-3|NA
TGTGCCAGCAGCTCCCGGCGGGGTAGCCCAGATACGCAGTATTTT
CASSSRRGSPDTQYF
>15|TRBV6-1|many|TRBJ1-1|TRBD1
TGTGCCAGCAGTGTTTCACAGGGGGGGGGCACTGAAGCTTTCTTT
CASSVSQGGGTEAFF
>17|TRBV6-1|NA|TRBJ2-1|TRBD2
TGTGCCAGCAGTCAATCGACAATAGCGGGTTCCAGCAATGAGCAGTTCTTC
CASSQSTIAGSSNEQFF
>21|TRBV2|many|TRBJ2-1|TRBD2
TGTGCCAGCAGTGGCCGGGACAGGGGGCTGACTAGCGGGAGGGCCTTTAATGAGCAGTTCTTC
CASSGRDRGLTSGRAFNEQFF
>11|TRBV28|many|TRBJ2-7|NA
TGTGCCAGCACCTCAAGGCAGGAGCAGTACTTC
CASTSRQEQYF
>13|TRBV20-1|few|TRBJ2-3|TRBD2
TGCAGTGCTAGGGGACTACCCACAGATACGCAGTATTTT
CSARGLPTDTQYF
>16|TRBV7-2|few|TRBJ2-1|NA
TGTGCCAGCAGCTTAGCGGGAGGTATCCTACAATCGGTGCAGTTCTTC
CASSLAGGILQSVQFF
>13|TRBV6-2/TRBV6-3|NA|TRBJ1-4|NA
TGTGCCAGCAGTCCGTTGGTGAATGAAAAACTGTTTTTT
CASSPLVNEKLFF
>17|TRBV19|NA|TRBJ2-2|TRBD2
TGTGCCAGTAGTATAGCGGCTAGCGGGAGTAACACCGGGGAGCTGTTTTTT
CASSIAASGSNTGELFF
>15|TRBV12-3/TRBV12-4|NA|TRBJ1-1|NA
TGTGCCAGCAGTTTTCACAGGGCCGGGAACACTGAAGCTTTCTTT
CASSFHRAGNTEAFF
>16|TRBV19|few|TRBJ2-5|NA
TGTGCCAGTAGTATCCGGGGACGCGGAGAACAAGAGACCCAGTACTTC
CASSIRGRGEQETQYF
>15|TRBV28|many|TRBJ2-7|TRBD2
TGTGCCAGCAGACCGGGACTAGCGGGGGCCTACGAGCAGTACTTC
CASRPGLAGAYEQYF
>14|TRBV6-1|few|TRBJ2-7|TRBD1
TGTGCCAGCAGATTGGGGGACAGCTCCTACGAGCAGTACTTC
CASRLGDSSYEQYF
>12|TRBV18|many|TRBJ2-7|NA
TGTGCCAGCTCACCTGGGACAAACGAGCAGTACTTC
CASSPGTNEQYF
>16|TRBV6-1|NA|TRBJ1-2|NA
TGTGCCAGCAGTCCCAGGGGCGGGAGGGGTGTTGATGGCTACACCTTC
CASSPRGGRGVDGYTF
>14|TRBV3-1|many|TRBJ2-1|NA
TGTGCCAGCAGCCAGGACCCCACTAGTTTTGAGCAGTTCTTC
CASSQDPTSFEQFF
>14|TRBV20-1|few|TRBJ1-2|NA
TGCAGTGCTAACCCGCTAGGGGTGTTTGGTGGCTACACCTTC
CSANPLGVFGGYTF
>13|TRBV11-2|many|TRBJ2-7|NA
TGTGCCAGCAGCTTAGAGTTCTCCTACGAGCAGTACTTC
CASSLEFSYEQYF
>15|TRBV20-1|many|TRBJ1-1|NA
TGCAGTGCTCCTCGTCCCGGGGGGCGGCCCACTGAAGCTTTCTTT
CSAPRPGGRPTEAFF
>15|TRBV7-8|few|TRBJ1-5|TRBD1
TGTGCCAGCAGACCGGACAGGGGTAGCAATCAGCCCCAGCATTTT
CASRPDRGSNQPQHF
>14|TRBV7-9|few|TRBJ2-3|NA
TGTGCCAGCAGCTGGGCCACTAGCACAGATACGCAGTATTTT
CASSWATSTDTQYF
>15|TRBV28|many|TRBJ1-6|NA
TGTGCCAGCAGTTACAGTTTCTCCTATAATTCACCCCTCCACTTT
CASSYSFSYNSPLHF
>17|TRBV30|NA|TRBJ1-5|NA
TGTGCCTGGTCCCCCCGGGGTTTTTCCCTGGGCAATCAGCCCCAGCATTTT
CAWSPRGFSLGNQPQHF
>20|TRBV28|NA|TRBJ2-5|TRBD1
TGTGCCAGCAGTTCCTCTTTACCTAAAAGGACAGGCCGGGCGCGGGAGACCCAGTACTTC
CASSSSLPKRTGRARETQYF
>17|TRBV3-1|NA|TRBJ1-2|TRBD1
TGTACCAGCAGCCATCTTCAAACAGGGGCACGGAACTATGGCTACACCTTC
CTSSHLQTGARNYGYTF
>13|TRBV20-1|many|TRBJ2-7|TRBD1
TGCAGTGCTAGTGGGACAGGACCCTACGAGCAGTACTTC
CSASGTGPYEQYF
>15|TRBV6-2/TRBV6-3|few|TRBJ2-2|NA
TGTGCCAGCAGTTACGGGACGGTGAACACCGGGGAGCTGTTTTTT
CASSYGTVNTGELFF
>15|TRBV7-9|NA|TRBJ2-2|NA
TGTGCCAGCAGCGCCAATCCAGGGGAAGCCGGGGAGCTGTTTTTT
CASSANPGEAGELFF